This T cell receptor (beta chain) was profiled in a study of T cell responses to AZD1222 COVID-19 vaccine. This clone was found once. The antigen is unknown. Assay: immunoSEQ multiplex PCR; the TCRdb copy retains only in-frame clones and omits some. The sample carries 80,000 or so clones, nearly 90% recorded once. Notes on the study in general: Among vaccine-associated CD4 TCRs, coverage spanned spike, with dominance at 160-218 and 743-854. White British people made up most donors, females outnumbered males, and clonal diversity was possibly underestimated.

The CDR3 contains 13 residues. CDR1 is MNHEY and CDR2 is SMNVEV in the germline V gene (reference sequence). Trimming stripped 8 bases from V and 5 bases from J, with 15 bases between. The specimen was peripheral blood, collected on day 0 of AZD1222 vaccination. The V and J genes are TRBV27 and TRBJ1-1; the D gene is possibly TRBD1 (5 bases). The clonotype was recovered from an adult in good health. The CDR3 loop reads CASRGTSRTEAFF. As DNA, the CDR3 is TGTGCCAGCCGAGGGACCTCGAGGACTGAAGCTTTCTTT.